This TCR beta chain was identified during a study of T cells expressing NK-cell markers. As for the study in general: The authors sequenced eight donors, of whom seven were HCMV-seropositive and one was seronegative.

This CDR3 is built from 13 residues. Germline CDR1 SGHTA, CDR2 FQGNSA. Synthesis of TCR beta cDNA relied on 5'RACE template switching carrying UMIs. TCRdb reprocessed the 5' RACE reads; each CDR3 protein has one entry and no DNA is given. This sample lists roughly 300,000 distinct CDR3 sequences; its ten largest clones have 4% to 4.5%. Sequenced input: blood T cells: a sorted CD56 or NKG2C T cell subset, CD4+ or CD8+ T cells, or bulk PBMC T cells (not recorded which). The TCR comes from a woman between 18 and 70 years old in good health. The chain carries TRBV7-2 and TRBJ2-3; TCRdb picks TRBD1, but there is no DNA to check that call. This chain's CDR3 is CASSGRGSDTQYF. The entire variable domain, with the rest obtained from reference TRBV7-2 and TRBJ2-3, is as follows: GAGVSQSPSNKVTEKGKDVELRCDPISGHTALYWYRQSLGQGLEFLIYFQGNSAPDKSGLPSDRFSAERTGGSVSTLTIQRTQQEDSAVYLCASSGRGSDTQYFGPGTRLTVL.